Listed below are T cell receptor beta chains from one sample, sequenced in a study of graft-versus-host responses after intestinal transplantation. These TCRs are of unknown antigen specificity. TCRdb's copy holds only in-frame clones and misses some; the assay was immunoSEQ multiplex PCR. The repertoire holds 96,000 or so clones, with 80% to 95% as singletons. Source: unstimulated CD4+ T cells sorted from spleen or lymph node cells, taken before intestinal transplant. The receptors come from a human donor who received an intestinal transplant. CDR3s include the opening cysteine and the closing phenylalanine or tryptophan. The order of the fields is V gene, clone size, CDR3 protein. The size field is filled for only some rows; it gives once, few, many or a size class.

v_call: TRBV9; clone_size: -; cdr3_aa: CASSPGNSVIESYGYTF
v_call: TRBV7-2; clone_size: once; cdr3_aa: CASSFRVGDTGELFF
v_call: TRBV6-1; clone_size: few; cdr3_aa: CASSGGQGWTEAFF
v_call: TRBV6-5; clone_size: -; cdr3_aa: CAIRRQGAYEQYF
v_call: TRBV11-2; clone_size: once; cdr3_aa: CASSLVQGTAYEQYF
v_call: TRBV7-2; clone_size: -; cdr3_aa: CASSLATGQGTQKLFF
v_call: TRBV11-2; clone_size: -; cdr3_aa: CASSSLAGRNEQYF
v_call: TRBV6-6; clone_size: once; cdr3_aa: CAVQGAVTDTQYF
v_call: TRBV14; clone_size: -; cdr3_aa: CASSQALGRADTEAFF
v_call: TRBV5-5; clone_size: -; cdr3_aa: CASSLGLATLRQYF
v_call: TRBV6-5; clone_size: -; cdr3_aa: CASSARTGNTEAFF
v_call: TRBV7-3; clone_size: -; cdr3_aa: CASSLTPLTGGPDEQFF
v_call: TRBV30; clone_size: -; cdr3_aa: CAWSVRNLGTEAFF
v_call: TRBV7-8; clone_size: -; cdr3_aa: CASSPGLAGALAKNIQYF
v_call: TRBV6-5; clone_size: -; cdr3_aa: CASSYSRVQGHGYTF
v_call: TRBV20-1; clone_size: -; cdr3_aa: CSARLAEGQYF
v_call: TRBV5-1; clone_size: -; cdr3_aa: CASSLDLPNEQFF
v_call: TRBV29-1; clone_size: -; cdr3_aa: CSVVLRGWKNTEAFF
v_call: TRBV11-2; clone_size: -; cdr3_aa: CASSLWLAGRNEQFF
v_call: TRBV29-1; clone_size: -; cdr3_aa: CSAAMTGIATQYF
v_call: TRBV5-1; clone_size: -; cdr3_aa: CASSLNLGAGYEQYF
v_call: TRBV7-9; clone_size: -; cdr3_aa: CASSDGTSSETQYF
v_call: TRBV7-2; clone_size: -; cdr3_aa: CASSPRQAPSYGYTF
v_call: TRBV2; clone_size: few; cdr3_aa: CASSSGSLEAFF
v_call: TRBV7-9; clone_size: -; cdr3_aa: CASSLEYGSGGYTF
v_call: TRBV7-9; clone_size: -; cdr3_aa: CASSFAGGRDEKLFF
v_call: TRBV7-9; clone_size: -; cdr3_aa: CASSSRDRGRESYGYTF
v_call: TRBV5-6; clone_size: -; cdr3_aa: CASSLGTSGAWGTDTQYF
v_call: TRBV4-2; clone_size: once; cdr3_aa: CASSQVESNQPQHF
v_call: TRBV9; clone_size: -; cdr3_aa: CASSVGLSSNEQFF
v_call: TRBV5-8; clone_size: -; cdr3_aa: CASSPRRPGGTEAFF
v_call: TRBV15; clone_size: -; cdr3_aa: CATSRDNDYHNEQFF
v_call: TRBV7-9; clone_size: -; cdr3_aa: CASSLVGGGQGFYEQYF
v_call: TRBV5-1; clone_size: -; cdr3_aa: CASRIDRGYSTNEKLFF
v_call: TRBV9; clone_size: -; cdr3_aa: CASSPQGHSYEQYF
v_call: TRBV11-2; clone_size: -; cdr3_aa: CASSTGAYSNQPQHF
v_call: TRBV13; clone_size: -; cdr3_aa: CASSLRQGPEQYF
v_call: TRBV5-1; clone_size: -; cdr3_aa: CASSITGEGEAFF
v_call: TRBV5-1; clone_size: once; cdr3_aa: CASSNAGGYTF
v_call: TRBV30; clone_size: -; cdr3_aa: CAWIGFSDNSPLHF
v_call: TRBV5-8; clone_size: -; cdr3_aa: CASSWGTTGPDTQYF
v_call: TRBV6-5; clone_size: -; cdr3_aa: CASSVVSSGNTIYF
v_call: TRBV15; clone_size: -; cdr3_aa: CATSRGHVAVTPETQYF
v_call: TRBV28; clone_size: -; cdr3_aa: CASSFTGTGGFLVPYGYTF
v_call: TRBV11-3; clone_size: once; cdr3_aa: CASSFSSDEQFF
v_call: TRBV18; clone_size: -; cdr3_aa: CASSPNSGVNQPQHF
v_call: TRBV10-3; clone_size: -; cdr3_aa: CATQGADYGYTF